This entry features one T cell receptor (beta chain) sequence. This sample was included in a study of T cell changes during pregnancy in multiple sclerosis. Some clones are missing from TCRdb's copy, which holds only in-frame ones; the method was immunoSEQ multiplex PCR. This sample yields 70,000 to 95,000 clones, of which roughly 90% are seen a single time; approximately 1.9% belongs to the top ten. This CDR3 spans 12 amino acids. Trimming took 4 bases from V and 10 from J, leaving 14 bases between them. The germline gives CDR1 SGHRS, CDR2 YFSETQ. The sequenced sample was peripheral blood, obtained before pregnancy. This sequence was found in a female donor with multiple sclerosis, enrolled in a pregnancy study. The rearrangement uses TRBV5-1 and TRBJ1-1; D perhaps matches TRBD1 (6 bases). CDR3 sequence (DNA): TGCGCCAGCAGCCCGGGAGGGGGGGGAGCTTTCTTT. Translation gives CASSPGGGGAFF.